Described below is a single T cell receptor beta chain sequence and its context. Method: immunoSEQ multiplex PCR; TCRdb's copy keeps in-frame clones and lacks some. The data show about 41,000 clones, with around 90% seen just once and approximately 6.8% held by the top ten. This record comes from a study of brain T cells in children with intractable seizures. The CDR3 length is 13 residues. Trimming cost V 5 bases and J 1 base, with 9 bases left between them. CDR1 SGHRS and CDR2 YFSETQ come from the germline V gene. The TCR was taken from a girl aged 2-10 years with tuberous sclerosis and intractable seizures. The input for sequencing was peripheral blood, taken at surgery. The chain joins TRBV5-1 to TRBJ1-2; D is uncertain. CDR3 protein: CASRVSFNYGYTF. CDR3 bases: TGCGCCAGCAGAGTTTCATTTAACTATGGCTACACCTTC.